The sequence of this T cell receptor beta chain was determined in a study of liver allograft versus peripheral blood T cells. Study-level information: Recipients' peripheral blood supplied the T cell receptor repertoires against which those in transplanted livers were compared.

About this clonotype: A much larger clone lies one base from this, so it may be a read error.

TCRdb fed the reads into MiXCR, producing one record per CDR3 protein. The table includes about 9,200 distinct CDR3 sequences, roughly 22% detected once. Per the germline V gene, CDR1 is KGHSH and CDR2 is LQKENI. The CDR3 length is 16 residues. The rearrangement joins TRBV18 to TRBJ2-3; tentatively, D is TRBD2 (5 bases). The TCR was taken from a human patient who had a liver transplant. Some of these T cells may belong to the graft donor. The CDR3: CASSPPVGSSTDTLYF. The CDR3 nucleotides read TGTGCCAGCTCACCACCGGTAGGATCTAGCACAGATACGCTGTATTTT.